The text below deals with one TCR beta chain. TCRdb's copy holds only in-frame clones and misses some; the assay was immunoSEQ multiplex PCR. This sample has a few hundred thousand clones, with approximately 83% found just once. Germline loops: CDR1 SGHAT, CDR2 FQDESV (reference sequence). Deletions cut 6 bases from V and 0 bases from J, with 16 bases between. This CDR3 region has 16 residues. The sample belongs to a study of blood T cell repertoires in COVID-19. Overall study context: T cells, B-cell-depleted T cells, or PBMCs supplied cDNA or gDNA.

Material for sequencing was PBMCs or T cells enriched from blood (not recorded which). This rearrangement joins TRBV11-1 to TRBJ2-3; D perhaps matches TRBD2 (6 bases). The TCR originated in a man under 40 who had recovered from COVID-19. CDR3 residues: CASSFQGLSSTDTQYF. The CDR3 DNA follows: TGTGCCAGCAGTTTTCAGGGACTTTCTAGCACAGATACGCAGTATTTT.